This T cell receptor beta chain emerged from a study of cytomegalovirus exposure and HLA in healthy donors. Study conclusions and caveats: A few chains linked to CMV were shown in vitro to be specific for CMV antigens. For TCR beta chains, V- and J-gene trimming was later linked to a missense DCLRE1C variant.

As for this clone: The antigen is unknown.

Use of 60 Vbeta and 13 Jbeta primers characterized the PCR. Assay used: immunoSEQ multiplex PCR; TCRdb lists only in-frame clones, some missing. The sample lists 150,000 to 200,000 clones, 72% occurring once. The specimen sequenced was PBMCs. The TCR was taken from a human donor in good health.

The CDR3 DNA follows: TGTGCCAGCAGCTTAAACGGGGGAAGCACAGATACGCAGTATTTT. Translation: CASSLNGGSTDTQYF. The chain links TRBV7-3 to TRBJ2-3; a possible D gene is TRBD2 (6 bases). The germline V gene encodes CDR1 SGHTA and CDR2 FQGTGA. V was clipped by 1 base and J by 0 bases, with 8 bases between them. The CDR3 consists of 15 residues. The entire variable domain, with the rest obtained from reference TRBV7-3 and TRBJ2-3, is as follows: GAGVSQTPSNKVTEKGKYVELRCDPISGHTALYWYRQSLGQGPEFLIYFQGTGAADDSGLPNDRFFAVRPEGSVSTLKIQRTERGDSAVYLCASSLNGGSTDTQYFGPGTRLTVL.